This T cell receptor beta chain was documented in a study of T-cell reconstitution after alpha-beta-depleted transplantation in children. Regarding the study as a whole: Reported findings indicate that, about two months after transplant, alpha-beta T cells came from several hundred expanded clones, which were derived from non-depleted graft cells.

Preparation of the TCRbeta library used unique molecular identifiers. MiXCR, run by TCRdb on the PCR reads, gives a single entry per CDR3 protein. The sample shows fewer than 550,000 distinct CDR3 sequences, approximately 10% of them seen only once. As to this clonotype: The antigen remains undetermined.

The length of the CDR3 is 18 residues. From germline, CDR1 is DFQATT and CDR2 SNEGSKA (reference sequence). V was shortened by 3 bases and J by 4 bases, with 24 bases between the two germline ends. The chain links TRBV20-1 to TRBJ2-2; D unclear. The sample was PBMCs, mostly from graft donor cells, taken 180 days after TCRalphabeta/CD19-depleted stem cell transplant. This receptor was taken from a female patient aged 2-9 years who had a stem cell transplant for aplastic anemia, so the T cells may come from the graft donor. CDR3 in amino acids: CSASSFGVPRSSTGELFF. Written as DNA, the CDR3 is TGCAGTGCTAGTTCTTTTGGGGTCCCCCGTTCCAGCACCGGGGAGCTGTTTTTT.